This T cell receptor (beta chain) was sequenced in a study of blood T cell repertoires in COVID-19. Original methodology: How many nucleated cells were present was estimated from reference gene primer amplification. Clones were read by immunoSEQ multiplex PCR, and TCRdb kept only the in-frame ones, dropping some. For V, J and clone size, that table is used; D and trimming come from the DNA. The sample gives approximately 25,000 clones, roughly nine tenths of which show up once; about 16% is in the top ten. Sequenced material: peripheral blood. The TCR was taken from a human donor with active COVID-19. The donor label of this sample is uncertain.

The CDR3 nucleotides are TGTGCCAGCAGTTACGCGAGGGGGCGCAACTATGGCTACACCTTC. As protein: CASSYARGRNYGYTF. The V gene is TRBV6-5, the J gene TRBJ1-2, with 7 bases fitting TRBD1. Germline trimming cut 2 bases from V and 2 bases from J; bases unmatched to any gene: 5. Germline V gene data show CDR1 as MNHEY and CDR2 as SVGAGI. The CDR3 totals 15 residues.